What follows describes a single TCR beta chain. The CDR3 spans 16 residues. The germline V and J ends were trimmed by 2 bases and 2 bases, with 14 bases remaining between them. Germline V gives CDR1 MNHNS, CDR2 SASEGT. The sample belongs to a study of blood T cell repertoires in COVID-19. Whole-study context: Acute and convalescent COVID-19 specimens originated in the United States, Italy and Spain.

Authors' analysis steps: Estimated nucleated cell counts came from reference gene primer amplification. The repertoire was sequenced with immunoSEQ multiplex PCR; TCRdb's copy has only in-frame clones and lacks some. V, J and clone size are taken as reported in that table, and D and trimming were inferred from the DNA itself. The table shows roughly 34,000 clones, with 70% to 80% occurring only once. This chain connects TRBV6-1 to TRBJ2-3, with D perhaps TRBD2 (5 bases). This clonotype was obtained from a man older than 75 with acute or convalescent COVID-19. The specimen sequenced was peripheral blood. DNA of the CDR3: TGTGCCAGCAGTGAATCGGGCAGAGGGAACACAGATACGCAGTATTTT. Translation: CASSESGRGNTDTQYF.